Below, 14 T cell receptor beta chains from the same sample are listed, as sequenced in a study of CD8 T cells in Susac syndrome. When the RNA was reverse transcribed, random hexamers were used with an input of 0.5 to 1 ug. MiXCR was run by TCRdb on the immunoSEQ multiplex PCR reads, yielding one entry per CDR3 protein. The sample yields more than 90,000 distinct CDR3 sequences, just under 95% seen once. The material sequenced was CD4+ T cells from PBMCs. The receptors come from a human donor with multiple sclerosis.

V usage is TRBV14 and J usage is TRBJ1-2; possible D gene TRBD1, 6 bases. V lost 4 bases, J lost 2 bases, and 14 bases lay in between. CDR1 is SGHDN, CDR2 FVKESK, per germline. There are 15 residues in the CDR3. The DNA of the CDR3 is TGTGCCAGCAGCCGGACAGTTCGATTGAACTATGGCTACACCTTC. This translates into CASSRTVRLNYGYTF.

The V call is TRBV4-3, the J call TRBJ1-6, with TRBD1 matching over 7 bases. Germline lookup yields CDR1 LGHNA and CDR2 YSLEER. CDR3 length: 14 amino acids. V trimming: 0 bases; J trimming: 12 bases; junction bases outside the gene matches: 5. This CDR3 is CASSQDRGRKPLHF. The CDR3 DNA sequence: TGCGCCAGCAGCCAAGATAGGGGGCGCAAACCCCTCCACTTT.

The J gene is TRBJ1-6, the V gene TRBV30; 7 bases agree with TRBD1. The V segment lost 0 bases and the J segment 0 bases; nucleotides outside the gene matches: 8. From germline, CDR1 is GTSNPN and CDR2 SVGIG (reference sequence). CDR3 length: 18 amino acids. CDR3 region: CAWSVRQGGYSYNSPLHF. DNA of the CDR3: TGTGCCTGGAGTGTACGTCAGGGGGGGTACTCCTATAATTCACCCCTCCACTTT.

This chain uses TRBV5-1 with TRBJ1-6, with D perhaps TRBD1 (5 bases). This CDR3 is 19 amino acids long. CDR1 is SGHRS, CDR2 YFSETQ, per germline. Trimming cost V 2 bases and J 8 bases, with 26 bases left between them. Here the CDR3 reads CASSFRATGRGTSYSPLHF. The CDR3 bases are TGCGCCAGCAGCTTTCGCGCTACAGGAAGGGGCACGAGTTATTCACCCCTCCACTTT.

V and J are TRBV30 and TRBJ1-2; possible D gene TRBD1, 6 bases. This CDR3 has 13 residues. The V end was cut by 1 base, the J end by 4 bases, with 10 bases between. CDR1 is GTSNPN and CDR2 is SVGIG in the germline V gene (reference sequence). The CDR3 coding sequence is TGTGCCTGGAGTGGACAGGTGGTCTATGGCTACACCTTC. Its protein product is CAWSGQVVYGYTF.

This clonotype was counted a single time. This sequence joins TRBV5-1 and TRBJ2-2; D remains unclear. This CDR3 spans 15 amino acids. Germline values: CDR1 SGHRS, CDR2 YFSETQ. V lost 5 bases and J lost 2, with 13 bases in between. The CDR3: CASRQSGENTGELFF. CDR3 DNA sequence: TGCGCCAGCAGGCAATCAGGAGAAAACACCGGGGAGCTGTTTTTT.

This chain joins TRBV11-2 and TRBJ1-2; D is possibly TRBD1 (5 bases). V was cut by 0 bases and J by 3 bases, with 14 bases left in between. Germline CDR1 reads SGHAT; CDR2 reads FQNNGV. There are 16 residues in the CDR3. The CDR3 DNA follows: TGTGCCAGCAGCTTAGAGGGACGGCTGGCCTACTATGGCTACACCTTC. Its protein is CASSLEGRLAYYGYTF.

This clonotype was seen only once. The chain has TRBV3-1 and TRBJ1-5; D is unclear. Per the germline V gene, CDR1 is LGHDT and CDR2 is YNNKEL (reference sequence). Trimming removed 0 bases at V and 1 base at J, with 4 bases between. CDR3 length: 14 residues. The CDR3 coding sequence is TGTGCCAGCAGCCAAGATATGAGCAATCAGCCCCAGCATTTT. It translates to CASSQDMSNQPQHF. The full variable domain, its missing parts supplied by reference TRBV3-1 and TRBJ1-5, is DTAVSQTPKYLVTQMGNDKSIKCEQNLGHDTMYWYKQDSKKFLKIMFSYNNKELIINETVPNRFSPKSPDKAHLNLHINSLELGDSAVYFCASSQDMSNQPQHFGDGTRLSIL.

For the CDR3, the DNA is TGTGCCAGCAGCCAAGATCTGTCCCACGCCAAAAACATTCAGTACTTC. As protein: CASSQDLSHAKNIQYF. V gene TRBV14 combines with J gene TRBJ2-4; D unclear. Germline CDR1 SGHDN, CDR2 FVKESK. Trimming took off 0 bases at V and 1 base at J, with 10 bases between the two ends. This CDR3 is built from 16 residues.

This sequence joins TRBV13 and TRBJ2-7; D might be TRBD1 or TRBD2, each matching 6 bases. This CDR3 contains 15 residues. Trimming removed 5 bases from V and 1 base from J, with 15 bases in between. Germline V lookup: CDR1 PRHDT, CDR2 FYEKMQ (reference sequence). In DNA form, the CDR3 reads TGTGCCAGCAGCCCAGGCGGGACAATATCCTACGAGCAGTACTTC. Amino acid sequence: CASSPGGTISYEQYF.

This chain links TRBV3-1 with TRBJ1-1; tentative D call: TRBD1 (5 bases). Germline V gene lookup returns CDR1 LGHDT and CDR2 YNNKEL (reference sequence). V was clipped by 5 bases and J by 5 bases, with 9 bases between them. The CDR3 totals 12 residues. This chain's CDR3 is CASSGGRTEAFF. The DNA of the CDR3 is TGTGCCAGCAGCGGGGGGAGGACTGAAGCTTTCTTT.

This chain links TRBV29-1 with TRBJ2-1; D is perhaps TRBD2 (5 bases). V was shortened by 6 bases and J by 7 bases, with 22 bases between the two germline ends. The CDR3 is 15 residues long. The V gene's germline CDR1 is SQVTM and CDR2 ANQGSEA. The CDR3 sequence: CSVGSGSGFTNEQFF. For the CDR3, the DNA is TGCAGCGTAGGATCCGGGTCGGGGTTTACAAATGAGCAGTTCTTC.

V gene TRBV10-3 combines with J gene TRBJ2-7, with TRBD1 identical over 8 bases. The CDR3 loop spans 15 amino acids. From germline, CDR1 is ENHRY and CDR2 SYGVKD. J was trimmed by 7 bases and V by 6 bases; bases with no gene match: 14. CDR3 amino acids: CAISEMDRAKMEQYF. The CDR3 nucleotides are TGTGCCATCAGCGAAATGGACAGGGCCAAGATGGAGCAGTACTTC.

The rearrangement links TRBV19 to TRBJ1-5; no definite D call. In germline, CDR1 is LNHDA, CDR2 SQIVND (reference sequence). The V and J ends lost 6 bases and 3 bases respectively, with 9 bases between them. The CDR3 has 13 amino acids. The CDR3 is CASSRSSNQPQHF. The CDR3 nucleotides are TGTGCCAGTAGCCGATCGTCCAATCAGCCCCAGCATTTT. The complete variable domain, with remaining parts taken from reference TRBV19 and TRBJ1-5, reads DGGITQSPKYLFRKEGQNVTLSCEQNLNHDAMYWYRQDPGQGLRLIYYSQIVNDFQKGDIAEGYSVSREKKESFPLTVTSAQKNPTAFYLCASSRSSNQPQHFGDGTRLSIL.